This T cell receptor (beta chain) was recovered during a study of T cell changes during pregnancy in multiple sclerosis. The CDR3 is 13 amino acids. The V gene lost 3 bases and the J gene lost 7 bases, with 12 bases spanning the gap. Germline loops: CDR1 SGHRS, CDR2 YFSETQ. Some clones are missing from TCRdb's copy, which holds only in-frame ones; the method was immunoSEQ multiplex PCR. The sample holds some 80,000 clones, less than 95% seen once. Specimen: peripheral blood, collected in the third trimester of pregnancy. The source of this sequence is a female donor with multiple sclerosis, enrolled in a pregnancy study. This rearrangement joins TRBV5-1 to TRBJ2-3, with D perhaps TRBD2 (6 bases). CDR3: CASSSAAGNTQYF. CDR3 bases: TGCGCCAGCAGCTCGGCGGCGGGAAATACGCAGTATTTT.